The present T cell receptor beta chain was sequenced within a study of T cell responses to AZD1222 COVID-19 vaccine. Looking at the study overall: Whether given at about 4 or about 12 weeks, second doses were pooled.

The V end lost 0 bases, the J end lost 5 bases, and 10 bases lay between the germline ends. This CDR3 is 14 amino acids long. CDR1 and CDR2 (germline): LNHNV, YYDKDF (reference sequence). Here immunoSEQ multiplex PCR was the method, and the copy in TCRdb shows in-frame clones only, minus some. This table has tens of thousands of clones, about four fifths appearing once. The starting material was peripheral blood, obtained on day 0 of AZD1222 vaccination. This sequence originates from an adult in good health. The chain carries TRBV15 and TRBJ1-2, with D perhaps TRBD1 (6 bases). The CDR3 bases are TGTGCCACCAGCAGAGAGGACAGACTATATGGCTACACCTTC. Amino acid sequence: CATSREDRLYGYTF.